Each of the 28 T cell receptor beta chains below was sequenced from the same sample in a study of blood T cell repertoires in COVID-19 (dated by TCRdb to 2018 to 2020). The method was the immunoSEQ multiplex PCR assay. TCRdb obtained this table from immuneACCESS and retained in-frame rearrangements with V and J assigned. These tables miss some clones; where compared with another copy, unresolved V genes account for less than half of the shortfall, and the remainder is unexplained. This sample comprises some 240,000 clones, 88% of them detected only once. The ten largest clones represent 10% to 13% of the sample. Sequencing was performed on peripheral blood. Source of these receptors: a woman in her sixties or seventies with COVID-19, enrolled during active disease.

The chain combines TRBV28 with TRBJ1-5, with D perhaps matching TRBD1 (6 bases). The CDR3 length is 12 residues. Germline loops: CDR1 MDHEN, CDR2 SYDVKM. Trimming left V 7 bases short and J 9 bases short, with 13 bases between. CDR3 in amino acids: CASNRARSPQHF. For the CDR3, the DNA is TGTGCCAGCAACAGGGCGAGATCGCCCCAGCATTTT.

The chain has TRBV7-9 and TRBJ2-5, with 12 bases lining up with TRBD2. The germline gives CDR1 SEHNR, CDR2 FQNEAQ (reference sequence). There are 16 residues in the CDR3. V shed 5 bases, J shed 5 bases, and the junction held 9 bases outside the gene matches. CDR3 nucleotides: TGTGCCAGCAGCACGCCAAGACTAGCGGGAGTGGAGACCCAGTACTTC. Translated, it gives CASSTPRLAGVETQYF.

The chain combines TRBV5-1 with TRBJ1-1; D is unclear. V was pared by 0 bases and J by 3 bases, with 12 bases between. The CDR3 spans 15 residues. Germline CDR1 and CDR2: SGHRS and YFSETQ. CDR3 in DNA: TGCGCCAGCAGCTTGGACGGAGGGCTATACACTGAAGCTTTCTTT. Translating gives CASSLDGGLYTEAFF.

The chain combines TRBV4-1 with TRBJ1-1; D is perhaps TRBD1 (5 bases). Germline CDR1 is MGHRA and CDR2 is YSYEKL. There are 15 residues in the CDR3. V lost 4 bases and J 1 base, leaving 13 bases between the germline ends. The CDR3, as DNA: TGCGCCAGCAGCCGACGCTGGGGGGAGAACACTGAAGCTTTCTTT. Its translation is CASSRRWGENTEAFF.

V is TRBV5-1 and J is TRBJ2-7; 8 bases match TRBD2. Germline CDR1 and CDR2: SGHRS and YFSETQ. With V trimmed by 4 bases and J by 5 bases, 5 bases remained unmatched. The CDR3 is made up of 13 amino acids. This CDR3 reads CASSLFSGNEQYF. CDR3 DNA sequence: TGCGCCAGCAGCCTATTTAGCGGGAACGAGCAGTACTTC.

The chain carries TRBV4-1 and TRBJ1-4; 7 bases agree with TRBD1. The CDR3 spans 21 residues. Trimming at V came to 0 bases and at J to 8 bases, leaving 24 bases not matched to a gene. Germline V gives CDR1 MGHRA, CDR2 YSYEKL. CDR3 coding DNA: TGCGCCAGCAGCCAAGATATCCAAGGGGGCGCTTTGGGGGCGTTTGGGGAAAAACTGTTTTTT. It specifies CASSQDIQGGALGAFGEKLFF.

The V gene is TRBV19, the J gene TRBJ2-6; 11 bases agree with TRBD1. Per germline, CDR1 LNHDA and CDR2 SQIVND (reference sequence). The V gene end was trimmed by 11 bases and the J gene end by 0 bases; junction bases not matched to a gene: 9. The CDR3 spans 17 residues. Here the CDR3 reads CACSSGTGGSGANVLTF. CDR3 bases: TGTGCCTGTTCTTCCGGGACAGGGGGCTCTGGGGCCAACGTCCTGACTTTC.

This clone was detected once. V and J are TRBV3-1 (or the pseudogene TRBV3-2) and TRBJ2-7; no clear D. The ends were cut back, 0 bases at V and 0 bases at J, with 21 bases in the middle. Germline V gives CDR1 LGHDT, CDR2 YNNKEL (reference sequence). The CDR3 runs to 19 residues. The CDR3 sequence: CASSQDQAGENIYSYEQYF. The CDR3 DNA reads TGTGCCAGCAGCCAAGATCAGGCAGGTGAAAATATTTACTCCTACGAGCAGTACTTC.

The gene calls are TRBV3-1 (or the pseudogene TRBV3-2) and TRBJ1-1; TRBD1 agrees at 11 bases. J was trimmed by 11 bases and V by 3 bases; bases with no gene match: 5. The germline gives CDR1 LGHDT, CDR2 YNNKEL (reference sequence). The CDR3 loop spans 13 amino acids. CDR3 nucleotide sequence: TGTGCCAGCAGCCACGGGACAGGGGGGGAGGCTTTCTTT. Translated, it gives CASSHGTGGEAFF.

The chain has TRBV11-3 and TRBJ2-1; TRBD2 might be the D (6 bases). The CDR3 extends over 14 amino acids. Germline V gene sequence: CDR1 SGHNT, CDR2 YENEEA. The V end was cut by 5 bases, the J end by 8 bases, with 16 bases between. CDR3 in DNA: TGTGCCAGCAGCAAGTCGGGAGTGGAATATGAGCAGTTCTTC. This translates into CASSKSGVEYEQFF.

CDR3 sequence (DNA): TGTGCCTGGAGTCTCCCTACCGGGACAGATGAAAAACTGTTTTTT. This sequence encodes CAWSLPTGTDEKLFF. The chain has TRBV30 and TRBJ1-4; 7 bases line up with TRBD1. The CDR3 spans 15 residues. V lost 2 bases to trimming and J lost 6 bases; unmatched junction nucleotides: 9. CDR1 is GTSNPN and CDR2 is SVGIG in the germline V gene (reference sequence).

This rearrangement joins TRBV4-2 to TRBJ2-4; D may be TRBD2 (6 bases). Deletions cut 4 bases from V and 1 base from J, with 17 bases between. Germline CDR1 and CDR2: LGHNA and YNFKEQ. This CDR3 is built from 17 residues. The CDR3 coding sequence is TGTGCCAGCAGCCCCGGGACTTTCGGCGGGGCCAAAAACATTCAGTACTTC. Translation: CASSPGTFGGAKNIQYF.

CDR3 protein: CAWSVIGTGTVQPQHF. The CDR3 DNA reads TGTGCCTGGAGTGTAATTGGGACAGGGACGGTTCAGCCCCAGCATTTT. The gene calls are TRBV30 and TRBJ1-5; 9 bases align to TRBD1. The CDR3 loop spans 16 amino acids. The trim removed 0 bases at V and 6 bases at J, leaving 9 bases unmatched. Per germline, CDR1 GTSNPN and CDR2 SVGIG (reference sequence).

The V and J genes are TRBV9 and TRBJ1-2; 7 nucleotides match TRBD1. Trimming removed 4 bases from V and 5 bases from J; junction bases left unmatched: 11. CDR3 length equals 15 residues. Per the germline V gene, CDR1 is SGDLS and CDR2 is YYNGEE. CDR3 in amino acids: CASSPHPGQTYGYTF. The CDR3 nucleotides are TGTGCCAGCAGCCCGCACCCGGGACAGACTTATGGCTACACCTTC.

The chain is built from TRBV4-2 and TRBJ1-4, with unresolved D. Looked up from germline, CDR1 is LGHNA and CDR2 is YNFKEQ. Trimming shortened V by 0 bases and J by 8 bases, and 4 bases separated the two germline ends. CDR3 length equals 12 residues. The CDR3 DNA reads as TGTGCCAGCAGCCAAGATTTAGAAAAACTGTTTTTT. It codes for CASSQDLEKLFF.

This clone was recorded once. The V gene is TRBV12-2, the J gene TRBJ2-2; TRBD2 is taken as the D call from the table, unchecked against the DNA. TRBV12-2 has pseudogene status. The CDR3 sequence is 17 residues long. Written as DNA, the CDR3 is TGTGCAAGTCGCTTAGCGTGGGAGGGCCGGGACACCGGGGAGCTGTTTTTT. This encodes CASRLAWEGRDTGELFF.

The genes are TRBV3-1 (or the pseudogene TRBV3-2) and TRBJ2-7; the match to TRBD1 covers 7 bases. Germline assignment: CDR1 LGHDT and CDR2 YNNKEL (reference sequence). The J segment lost 3 bases and the V segment lost 3 bases, leaving 8 bases of the junction unmatched. This CDR3 has 15 amino acids. CDR3 loop: CASSQTLGQNYEQYF. DNA of the CDR3: TGTGCCAGCAGCCAGACCTTGGGACAGAACTACGAGCAGTACTTC.

The rearrangement uses TRBV6-8 and TRBJ1-2; D uncertain. The germline V and J ends were trimmed by 7 bases and 5 bases, with 14 bases remaining between them. Germline CDR1 reads MNHGY; CDR2 reads SAAAGT. This CDR3 spans 13 amino acids. The CDR3 DNA reads TGTGCCAGCAAAATGGGGAGGGTTTATGGCTACACCTTC. It translates to CASKMGRVYGYTF.

V is TRBV5-1 and J is TRBJ2-7, with TRBD1 matching over 9 bases. J gave up 5 bases and V 5 bases, and 8 bases lay outside the gene matches. The CDR3 runs 14 residues. Germline V CDR1 and CDR2: SGHRS, YFSETQ. CDR3 amino acids: CASRRTGGADEQYF. The CDR3 bases are TGCGCCAGCAGGAGAACAGGGGGCGCGGACGAGCAGTACTTC.

This sequence joins TRBV14 and TRBJ2-2; D possibly corresponds to TRBD2 (5 bases). V gave up 4 bases and J gave up 2 bases, with 14 bases separating them. The V gene's germline CDR1 is SGHDN and CDR2 FVKESK. This CDR3 is built from 16 residues. This CDR3 reads CASSPTEGVNTGELFF. For the CDR3, the DNA is TGTGCCAGCAGCCCAACCGAGGGCGTAAACACCGGGGAGCTGTTTTTT.

The genes are TRBV5-1 and TRBJ2-1; D is possibly TRBD2 (6 bases). V lost 0 bases, J lost 5 bases, and 9 bases lay in between. The CDR3 spans 14 residues. Germline V CDR1 and CDR2: SGHRS, YFSETQ. This CDR3 is CASSLGGGDNEQFF. The CDR3 bases are TGCGCCAGCAGCTTGGGGGGAGGCGACAATGAGCAGTTCTTC. The variable domain in full, with the rest retrieved from reference TRBV5-1 and TRBJ2-1, is KAGVTQTPRYLIKTRGQQVTLSCSPISGHRSVSWYQQTPGQGLQFLFEYFSETQRNKGNFPGRFSGRQFSNSRSEMNVSTLELGDSALYLCASSLGGGDNEQFFGPGTRLTVL.

J is TRBJ2-1 and V is TRBV19, with D possibly matching TRBD2 (6 bases). The CDR3 spans 12 residues. V gave up 6 bases and J gave up 10 bases, with 13 bases separating them. Germline CDR1 and CDR2: LNHDA and SQIVND (reference sequence). CDR3 coding DNA: TGTGCCAGTAGCATGGGACTCCGAGAGCAGTTCTTC. Amino acid sequence: CASSMGLREQFF.

This clone has only one observation. The chain has TRBV6-5 and TRBJ1-6; 7 bases map to TRBD1. Germline assignment: CDR1 MNHEY and CDR2 SVGAGI. The CDR3 length is 13 residues. The trim removed 5 bases at V and 11 bases at J, leaving 6 bases unmatched. The CDR3 reads CASSPTGYAPLHF. The CDR3 DNA sequence: TGTGCCAGCAGTCCGACAGGGTACGCACCCCTCCACTTT.

Regarding this clone: Different DNA sequences within this sample yield the same CDR3. The chain links TRBV18 to TRBJ2-7; 11 nucleotides match TRBD1. The CDR3 contains 15 residues. V was pared by 0 bases and J by 5 bases, with 3 bases of the junction left unmatched. Germline V gene lookup returns CDR1 KGHSH and CDR2 LQKENI. CDR3 nucleotides: TGTGCCAGCTCACCACCGGGACAGGGGGGCCACGAGCAGTACTTC. Translated: CASSPPGQGGHEQYF.

The chain is built from TRBV15 and TRBJ2-3, with 9 bases aligning to TRBD1. Germline assignment: CDR1 LNHNV and CDR2 YYDKDF (reference sequence). The CDR3 length is 15 residues. Losses at the gene ends were 3 bases for V and 4 bases for J; bases not matched to a gene: 5. CDR3 DNA: TGTGCCACCAGCAGGGGGACAGGGCAGGCAGATACGCAGTATTTT. Its protein product is CATSRGTGQADTQYF.

The J gene is TRBJ2-2, the V gene TRBV9, with D perhaps matching TRBD2 (5 bases). The CDR3 covers 18 residues. CDR1 is SGDLS, CDR2 YYNGEE, per germline. Trimming stripped 4 bases from V and 6 bases from J, with 25 bases between. CDR3 in DNA: TGTGCCAGCAGCTCGCCTCCCGGCTCCAGAGGGCCCGCCGGGGAGCTGTTTTTT. Its translation is CASSSPPGSRGPAGELFF.

The chain is built from TRBV28 and TRBJ1-2, with TRBD1 matching 8 bases. This CDR3 is 12 amino acids long. Germline V gene data show CDR1 as MDHEN and CDR2 as SYDVKM. Germline trimming cut 5 bases from V and 4 bases from J; bases unmatched to any gene: 0. The CDR3 DNA follows: TGTGCCAGCAGTACAGGGGGCTATGGCTACACCTTC. Protein sequence: CASSTGGYGYTF.

The chain joins TRBV7-3 to TRBJ1-1; D unclear. The CDR3 has 14 amino acids. Between the trimmed V and J ends, which lost 3 bases and 1 base, there was a span of 9 bases. CDR1 is SGHTA and CDR2 is FQGTGA in the germline V gene. This CDR3 is CASSFATENTEAFF. CDR3 nucleotides: TGTGCCAGCAGCTTTGCCACAGAGAACACTGAAGCTTTCTTT.